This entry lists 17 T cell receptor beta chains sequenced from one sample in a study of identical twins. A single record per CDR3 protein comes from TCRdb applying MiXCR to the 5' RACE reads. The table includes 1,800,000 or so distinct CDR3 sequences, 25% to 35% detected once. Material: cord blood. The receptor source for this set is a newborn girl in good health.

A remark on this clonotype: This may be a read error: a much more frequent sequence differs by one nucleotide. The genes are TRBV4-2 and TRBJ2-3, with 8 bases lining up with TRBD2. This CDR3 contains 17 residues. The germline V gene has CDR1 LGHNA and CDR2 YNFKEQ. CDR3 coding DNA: TGTGCCAGCAGCCAAGAACCACTAGCGGCCTCCACAGATACGCGGTATTTT. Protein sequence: CASSQEPLAASTDTRYF.

CDR3 DNA sequence: TGTGCCAGCAGCCAAAGGGGGTCCACTGAAGCTTTCTTT. As protein: CASSQRGSTEAFF. The rearrangement links TRBV28 to TRBJ1-1; TRBD1 is a possible D gene (6 bases). V lost 6 bases, J lost 4 bases, and 12 bases lay in between. Germline CDR1 reads MDHEN; CDR2 reads SYDVKM. The CDR3 covers 13 residues.

The CDR3: CASTIRPTSGSTDTQYF. CDR3 nucleotide sequence: TGTGCCAGCACCATTCGCCCGACTAGCGGGAGCACAGATACGCAGTATTTT. The chain recombines TRBV6-1 with TRBJ2-3; 10 positions match TRBD2. V trimming: 7 bases; J trimming: 0 bases; junction bases outside the gene matches: 10. Germline V gene lookup returns CDR1 MNHNS and CDR2 SASEGT. This CDR3 spans 17 amino acids.

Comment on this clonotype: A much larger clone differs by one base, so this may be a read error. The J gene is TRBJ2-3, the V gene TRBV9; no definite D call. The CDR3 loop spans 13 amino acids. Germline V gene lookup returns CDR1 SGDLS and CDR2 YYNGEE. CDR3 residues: CAGSVNPPDTQYF. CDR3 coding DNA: TGTGCCGGCAGCGTTAACCCCCCAGATACGCAGTATTTT.

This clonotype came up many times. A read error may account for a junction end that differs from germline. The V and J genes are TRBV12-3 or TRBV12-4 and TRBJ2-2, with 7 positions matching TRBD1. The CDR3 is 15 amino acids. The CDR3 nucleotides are TGCGCCAGCAGCTTGCGACAGGGAAACACCGGGGAGCTGTTTTTT. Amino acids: CASSLRQGNTGELFF.

The CDR3 nucleotides are TGTGCCAGCAGCTTGGTCTTGCAGGGGGTATCCTATAATTCACCCCTCCACTTT. It encodes CASSLVLQGVSYNSPLHF. The genes are TRBV5-8 and TRBJ1-6; 7 bases line up with TRBD1. Germline-derived CDR1 and CDR2 are SGHTS and YDEGEE. The CDR3 sequence is 18 residues long. J was trimmed by 1 base and V by 0 bases; bases with no gene match: 7.

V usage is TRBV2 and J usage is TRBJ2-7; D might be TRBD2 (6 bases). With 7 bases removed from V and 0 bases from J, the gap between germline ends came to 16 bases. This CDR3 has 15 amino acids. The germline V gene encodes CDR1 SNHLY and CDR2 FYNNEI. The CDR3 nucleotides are TGTGCCAGCAACTGGGACTCTTTAAGCTCCTACGAGCAGTACTTC. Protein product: CASNWDSLSSYEQYF. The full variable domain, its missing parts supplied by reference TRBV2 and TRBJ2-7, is EPEVTQTPSHQVTQMGQEVILRCVPISNHLYFYWYRQILGQKVEFLVSFYNNEISEKSEIFDDQFSVERPDGSNFTLKIRSTKLEDSAMYFCASNWDSLSSYEQYFGPGTRLTVT.

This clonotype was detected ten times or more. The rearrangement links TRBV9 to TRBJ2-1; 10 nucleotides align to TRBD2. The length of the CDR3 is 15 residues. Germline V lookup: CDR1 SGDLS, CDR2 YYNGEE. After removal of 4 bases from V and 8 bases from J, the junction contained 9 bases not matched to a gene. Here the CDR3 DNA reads TGTGCCAGCAGCCCCCAAGCGGGAGGGTTCCATGAGCAGTTCTTC. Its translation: CASSPQAGGFHEQFF.

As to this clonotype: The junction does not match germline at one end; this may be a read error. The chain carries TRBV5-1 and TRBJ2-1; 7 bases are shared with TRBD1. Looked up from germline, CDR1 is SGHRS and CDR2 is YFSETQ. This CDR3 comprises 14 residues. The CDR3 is CASSPGQVLGERFF. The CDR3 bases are TGCGCCAGCAGCCCCGGACAGGTTTTGGGTGAGCGGTTCTTC.

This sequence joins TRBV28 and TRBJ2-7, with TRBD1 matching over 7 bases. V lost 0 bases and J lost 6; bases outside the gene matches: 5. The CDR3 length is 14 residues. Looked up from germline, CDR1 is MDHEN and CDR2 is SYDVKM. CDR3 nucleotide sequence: TGTGCCAGCAGTTTATGCCTGGGACAGTGCGAGCAGTACTTC. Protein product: CASSLCLGQCEQYF.

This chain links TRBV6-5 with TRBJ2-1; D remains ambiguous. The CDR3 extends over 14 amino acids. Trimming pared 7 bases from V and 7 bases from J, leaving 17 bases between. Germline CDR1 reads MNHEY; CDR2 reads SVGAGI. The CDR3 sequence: CASNWQEGRNEQFF. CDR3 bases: TGTGCCAGCAATTGGCAAGAAGGGCGAAATGAGCAGTTCTTC.

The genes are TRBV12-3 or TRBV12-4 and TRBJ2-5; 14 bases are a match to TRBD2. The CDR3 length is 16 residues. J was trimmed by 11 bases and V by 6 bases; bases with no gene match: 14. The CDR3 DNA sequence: TGTGCCAGCAGGACTAGCGGGAGGGCCGAGGGCAATGAGCAGTACTTC. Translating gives CASRTSGRAEGNEQYF.

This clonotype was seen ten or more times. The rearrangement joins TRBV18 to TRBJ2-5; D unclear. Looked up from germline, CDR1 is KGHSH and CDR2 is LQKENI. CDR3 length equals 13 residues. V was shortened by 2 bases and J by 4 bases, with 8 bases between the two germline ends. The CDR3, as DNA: TGTGCCAGCTCACCAGGGTTGAGAGAGACCCAGTACTTC. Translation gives CASSPGLRETQYF.

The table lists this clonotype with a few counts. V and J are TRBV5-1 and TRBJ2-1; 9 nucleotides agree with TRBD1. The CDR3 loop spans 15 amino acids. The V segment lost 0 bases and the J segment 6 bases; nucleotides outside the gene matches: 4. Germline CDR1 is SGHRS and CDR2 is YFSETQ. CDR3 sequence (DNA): TGCGCCAGCAGCTTGGATACAGGGGGCGTCAATGAGCAGTTCTTC. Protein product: CASSLDTGGVNEQFF.

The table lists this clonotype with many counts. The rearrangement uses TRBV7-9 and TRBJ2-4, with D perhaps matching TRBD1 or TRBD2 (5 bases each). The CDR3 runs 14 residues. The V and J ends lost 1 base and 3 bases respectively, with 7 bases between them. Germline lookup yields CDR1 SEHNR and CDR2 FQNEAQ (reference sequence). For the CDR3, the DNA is TGTGCCAGCAGCTTAGGAGGGGTCAAAAACATTCAGTACTTC. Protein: CASSLGGVKNIQYF.

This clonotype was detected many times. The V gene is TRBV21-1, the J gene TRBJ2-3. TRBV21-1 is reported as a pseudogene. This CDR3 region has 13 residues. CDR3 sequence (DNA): TGTGCCAGCAGCAAACTCCGCACAGATACGCAGTATTTT. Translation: CASSKLRTDTQYF.

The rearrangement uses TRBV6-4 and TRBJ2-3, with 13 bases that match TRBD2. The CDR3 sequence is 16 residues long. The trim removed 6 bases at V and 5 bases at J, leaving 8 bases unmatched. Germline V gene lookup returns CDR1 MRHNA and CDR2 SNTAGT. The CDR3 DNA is TGTGCCAGCAGCGCATCGGGACTAGCGGGACTAGATACGCAGTATTTT. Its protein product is CASSASGLAGLDTQYF.